A selection of T cell receptor beta chains follows, all from one sample in a study of post-analysis software for immune sequencing data. MiXCR, run by TCRdb on the PCR reads, gives a single entry per CDR3 protein. The repertoire includes about 770,000 distinct CDR3 sequences, roughly 46% of them detected once, and roughly 4.4% sits in the top ten. Sequenced: blood. These receptor sequences come from a girl between 5 and 17 years old with multiple sclerosis. Both conserved end residues are part of each CDR3.

v_call,j_call,cdr3_aa
TRBV2,TRBJ2-5,CASSEGGYQETQYF
TRBV9,TRBJ2-2,CASSITGGAITGELFF
TRBV12-3/TRBV12-4,TRBJ1-1,CASSLVLTMNTEAFF
TRBV12-3/TRBV12-4,TRBJ1-4,CASSFSRRGEKLFF
TRBV25-1,TRBJ1-1,CASTGAPVLNTEAFF
TRBV7-2,TRBJ2-7,CASSLSGVGEEKYEQYF
TRBV15,TRBJ2-7,CATSTDRDEQYF
TRBV11-1,TRBJ2-1,CANSLNRGLTFF
TRBV5-5,TRBJ2-1,CASSPYAGVDNGQFF
TRBV29-1,TRBJ2-5,CSVEVSGGQETQYF
TRBV29-1,TRBJ2-5,CSVGTGQETQYF
TRBV6-1,TRBJ1-5,CASSEAGGRNQPQHF
TRBV20-1,TRBJ2-7,CSARGAGGSSYEQYF
TRBV20-1,TRBJ2-1,CSARNAGGPYNEQFF
TRBV2,TRBJ2-1,CASQQRGNEQFF
TRBV20-1,TRBJ1-1,CSPGGGAGENTEAFF
TRBV7-9,TRBJ2-7,CASSRGTGEEQYF
TRBV9,TRBJ2-1,CASSVGSGLAGGMHEQFF
TRBV2,TRBJ1-1,CASSSSLDRRLEAFF
TRBV11-1,TRBJ1-1,CASSLSSIGEYTEAFF
TRBV7-9,TRBJ2-3,CACSREGSTDTQYF
TRBV28,TRBJ1-2,CASSLRGTGRLDGYTF
TRBV7-8,TRBJ2-7,CASSRGSPSIEQYF
TRBV5-6,TRBJ1-5,CASSSSPGPTDQPQHF
TRBV9,TRBJ1-1,CASSVGRGTNTEAFF
TRBV29-1,.,CSVCSGSRYEQYF
TRBV10-3,TRBJ2-3,CAISGAGGPDTQYF
TRBV29-1,TRBJ1-2,CSVGRDRANYGYTF
TRBV11-1,.,CASSRWASGLETQYF
TRBV24-1,TRBJ2-2,CATSDSRRGTGELFF
TRBV7-9,TRBJ2-7,CASSRAPGEQYF
TRBV29-1,TRBJ2-1,CSVGTRGNEQFF
TRBV15,TRBJ2-7,CATSIKVVYEQYF
TRBV20-1,TRBJ2-1,CSAKPPGYYNEQFF
TRBV9,TRBJ2-5,CASSPQGLETQYF
TRBV29-1,TRBJ2-4,CSVLEIEGKSSKDIQYF
TRBV6-5,TRBJ2-4,CASSYSSAGRDIQYF
TRBV24-1,.,CATSDASQGSEQYF
TRBV20-1,TRBJ2-1,CSAASIGVGEQFF
TRBV12-3/TRBV12-4,TRBJ2-1,CASNLGLANEQFF
TRBV7-2,TRBJ2-5,CASSFLPEETQYF
TRBV7-6,TRBJ2-5,CASSLAQGGALGEPYF
TRBV20-1,TRBJ2-5,CSANYPGGVIQETQYF
TRBV29-1,TRBJ2-3,CSVRKGTDTQYF
TRBV12-3/TRBV12-4,TRBJ2-4,CASTLRDGAQYF
TRBV18,TRBJ1-5,CASSPPGDGNQPQHF
TRBV20-1,TRBJ1-5,CSASNSNQPQHF